Sequencing of this TCR beta chain was carried out in a study of T-cell reconstitution after alpha-beta-depleted transplantation in children. Study-wide points: The origin of alpha-beta T cells about two months after transplant was reportedly several hundred expanded graft clones.

Germline-derived CDR1 and CDR2 are DFQATT and SNEGSKA (reference sequence). The CDR3 is 14 amino acids. Trimming cost V 5 bases and J 4 bases, with 18 bases left between them. Unique molecular identifiers were used in preparing the TCRbeta library. TCRdb fed the PCR reads into MiXCR, producing one record per CDR3 protein. Here the sample spans some 600,000 distinct CDR3 sequences, about an eighth being singletons. As for this clonotype: Its target is not known.

The specimen comprised PBMCs, mostly from graft donor cells, sampled 360 days after TCRalphabeta/CD19-depleted stem cell transplant. The source of this sequence is a male patient between 10 and 17 years old who had a stem cell transplant for acute myeloid leukemia, so the T cells may come from the graft donor. The chain has TRBV20-1 and TRBJ2-7; D gene uncertain. CDR3 protein: CSAQSPRTKYEQYF. The CDR3 DNA sequence: TGCAGTGCTCAGAGCCCACGGACGAAGTACGAGCAGTACTTC.